This TCR beta chain is from a study of T-cell reconstitution after alpha-beta-depleted transplantation in children. Findings of the study overall: Expanded graft clones numbering several hundred reportedly gave rise to alpha-beta T cells about two months after transplant. Fresh T-cell production supplied most of the T-cell counts and diversity seen one year after transplant.

About this clonotype: Its cognate antigen is unknown.

Unique molecular identifiers tagged the TCRbeta library. TCRdb reanalysed the PCR reads using MiXCR and keeps one entry per CDR3 protein. Counted here are fewer than 1 million distinct CDR3 sequences, around 17% occurring once; the ten biggest clones make up approximately 5%. The V end lost 6 bases, the J end lost 0 bases, and 11 bases lay between the germline ends. CDR3 size: 13 residues. Germline V gene lookup returns CDR1 SQVTM and CDR2 ANQGSEA. The sample was PBMCs, mostly from graft donor cells, taken 360 days after TCRalphabeta/CD19-depleted stem cell transplant. The chain couples TRBV29-1 to TRBJ1-1; tentatively, D is TRBD1 (5 bases). The receptor's source is a male patient aged 5 to 17 who had a stem cell transplant for acute lymphoblastic leukemia, so the T cells may come from the graft donor. The CDR3 nucleotides are TGCAGCGTCAAGGGACGTTTGAACACTGAAGCTTTCTTT. Its translation is CSVKGRLNTEAFF.